A single sample is the source of the 4 T cell receptor beta chains below, sequenced in a study of T cell responses to AZD1222 COVID-19 vaccine. Libraries were prepared by immunoSEQ multiplex PCR; TCRdb keeps only in-frame clonotypes and omits some of them. The table shows over 55,000 clones, with approximately 83% occurring only once. Sequences were derived from peripheral blood, sampled 28 days after the second AZD1222 dose. Source of these receptors: an adult who received the AZD1222 COVID-19 vaccine.

The CDR3 nucleotides are TGTGCCAGCAGCCCCGTTGGGAGCTTACCTGGAAACACCATATATTTT. This encodes CASSPVGSLPGNTIYF. This chain links TRBV5-5 with TRBJ1-3, with no clear D. CDR1 and CDR2 (germline): SGHKS, YYEKEE (reference sequence). Deletions cut 4 bases from V and 2 bases from J, with 16 bases between. The CDR3 has 16 amino acids. The full variable domain, with the rest looked up from reference TRBV5-5 and TRBJ1-3, is DAGVTQSPTHLIKTRGQQVTLRCSPISGHKSVSWYQQVLGQGPQFIFQYYEKEERGRGNFPDRFSARQFPNYSSELNVNALLLGDSALYLCASSPVGSLPGNTIYFGEGSWLTVV.

J is TRBJ1-1 and V is TRBV7-2, with D tentatively TRBD1 (5 bases). CDR1 and CDR2 from the germline V gene are SGHTA and FQGNSA. V gave up 8 bases and J gave up 6 bases, with 19 bases separating them. The CDR3 covers 14 residues. CDR3 sequence reads: CASSLVGVGSEAFF. CDR3 coding DNA: TGTGCCAGCTCCCTGGTGGGGGTTGGATCTGAAGCTTTCTTT.

This sequence joins TRBV2 and TRBJ2-5, with D maybe TRBD1 (6 bases). The CDR3 runs 17 residues. Germline V gives CDR1 SNHLY, CDR2 FYNNEI. Between the trimmed V and J ends, which lost 6 bases and 1 base, there was a span of 21 bases. CDR3 coding DNA: TGTGCCAGCAGGGAGAGAGGGACACCAGCTAGCCAAGAGACCCAGTACTTC. Translation: CASRERGTPASQETQYF.

The V and J genes are TRBV18 and TRBJ1-1, with 8 bases fitting TRBD1. This CDR3 has 16 amino acids. Germline V gene data show CDR1 as KGHSH and CDR2 as LQKENI. The trim removed 1 base at V and 0 bases at J, leaving 4 bases unmatched. CDR3 protein: CASSPRTGRVNTEAFF. In DNA form, the CDR3 reads TGTGCCAGCTCACCACGGACAGGGCGGGTGAACACTGAAGCTTTCTTT.